The next 2 T cell receptor beta chains were all read from a single sample in a study of T cell repertoires in cytomegalovirus infection. Each CDR3 protein is one row after TCRdb ran MiXCR on the reads. The table has 650,000 to 900,000 distinct CDR3 sequences, 25% to 30% seen once. These receptors have no identified antigens. The sequencing here drew on cultured CD8+ T cells from PBMCs, taken from culture after CMV antigen stimulation. The receptors were sampled from a human donor in good health (CMV status not recorded). Some clones in this sample may be carry-over from other donors' samples.

The chain has TRBV12-3 or TRBV12-4 and TRBJ1-6; tentatively, D is TRBD1 (5 bases). The CDR3 loop spans 19 amino acids. Trimming pared 3 bases from V and 1 base from J, leaving 19 bases between. CDR3 sequence reads: CASSLGRSGPESYNSPLHF. In nucleotides, the CDR3 is TGTGCCAGCAGTTTGGGAAGGTCAGGGCCAGAGTCCTATAATTCACCCCTCCACTTT.

The sample holds a few counts of this clonotype. The V gene is TRBV19, the J gene TRBJ1-1; D may be TRBD1 (6 bases). This CDR3 region has 15 residues. The ends were cut back, 5 bases at V and 5 bases at J, with 18 bases in the middle. Looked up from germline, CDR1 is LNHDA and CDR2 is SQIVND (reference sequence). CDR3 in amino acids: CASSPPGGRRTEAFF. In DNA, the CDR3 is TGTGCCAGTAGTCCCCCGGGGGGGCGCAGGACTGAAGCTTTCTTT.